This entry describes one T cell receptor (beta chain). Its specificity is not known. There are 15 residues in the CDR3. Trimming stripped 6 bases from V and 3 bases from J, with 18 bases between. Per germline, CDR1 SGHRS and CDR2 YFSETQ. Assay: immunoSEQ multiplex PCR; the TCRdb copy retains only in-frame clones and omits some. The sample gives around 84,000 clones, 70% to 90% of which show up once; roughly 1.6% is in the top ten. The sample is drawn from a study of T cell responses to AZD1222 COVID-19 vaccine. Study-wide context: Both about-4-week and about-12-week second-dose recipients were combined.

Broader study findings: Seropositive at baseline were only a handful of AZD1222 recipients. Repertoire sampling occurred only after the peak T cell response. Receipt of two AZD1222 doses was followed by a rise in Spike-specific TCR breadth and depth.

The rearrangement links TRBV5-1 to TRBJ2-5; D might be TRBD2 (7 bases). The material was peripheral blood, obtained on day 0 of AZD1222 vaccination. This sequence was found in an adult in good health. The CDR3 spells CASTWGGGREETQYF. DNA for the CDR3: TGCGCCAGCACATGGGGGGGCGGGAGAGAAGAGACCCAGTACTTC.